These 27 T cell receptor beta chains were sequenced from one sample in a study of blood T cell repertoires in COVID-19. The repertoire was sequenced with immunoSEQ multiplex PCR; TCRdb's copy has only in-frame clones and lacks some. The sample holds approximately 89,000 clones; 75% to 85% are singletons and the top ten take approximately 25%. Input material: peripheral blood. The receptor source for this set is a man between 65 and 79 years old with acute or convalescent COVID-19.

The rearrangement uses TRBV3-1 (or the pseudogene TRBV3-2) and TRBJ2-1; the D is unclear. Per germline, CDR1 LGHDT and CDR2 YNNKEL (reference sequence). Trimming took off 0 bases at V and 4 bases at J, with 4 bases between the two ends. The CDR3 runs 13 residues. CDR3 nucleotide sequence: TGTGCCAGCAGCCAAGACAGGTACAATGAGCAGTTCTTC. It specifies CASSQDRYNEQFF.

This chain links TRBV2 with TRBJ2-1; TRBD2 matches at 14 bases. V was pared by 4 bases and J by 8 bases, with 7 bases of the junction left unmatched. This CDR3 is built from 16 residues. CDR1 is SNHLY, CDR2 FYNNEI, per germline. CDR3: CASSVSGLAGVDEQFF. In DNA, the CDR3 is TGTGCCAGCAGTGTCTCGGGACTAGCGGGAGTCGATGAGCAGTTCTTC.

The genes are TRBV27 and TRBJ2-4; 8 bases are shared with TRBD1. Germline V lookup: CDR1 MNHEY, CDR2 SMNVEV (reference sequence). With 11 bases clipped from V and 0 bases from J, the junction kept 21 bases outside the gene matches. The CDR3 extends over 19 amino acids. The CDR3 DNA reads as TGTGCCCTCCTCGCACCCAATACAGGGGGGAAAAAAGCCAAAAACATTCAGTACTTC. Protein sequence: CALLAPNTGGKKAKNIQYF.

This clone was observed a single time. The chain is built from TRBV6-5 and TRBJ1-2, with no clear D. The CDR3 is made up of 12 amino acids. Deletions cut 6 bases from V and 6 bases from J, with 11 bases between. Germline lookup yields CDR1 MNHEY and CDR2 SVGAGI. CDR3 residues: CASSYPGNGYTF. CDR3 coding DNA: TGTGCCAGCAGCTACCCGGGGAATGGCTACACCTTC.

This clone was counted a single time. V usage is TRBV7-9 and J usage is TRBJ2-7; the D gene is possibly TRBD2 (6 bases). V lost 2 bases, J lost 6 bases, and 11 bases lay in between. CDR3 length: 13 residues. CDR1 is SEHNR, CDR2 FQNEAQ, per germline (reference sequence). CDR3 amino acids: CASSLQLAREQYF. In DNA, the CDR3 is TGTGCCAGCAGCTTACAGCTAGCGCGCGAGCAGTACTTC. Drawing the rest from reference TRBV7-9 and TRBJ2-7, the complete variable domain is DTGVSQNPRHKITKRGQNVTFRCDPISEHNRLYWYRQTLGQGPEFLTYFQNEAQLEKSRLLSDRFSAERPKGSFSTLEIQRTEQGDSAMYLCASSLQLAREQYFGPGTRLTVT.

The CDR3 nucleotides read TGTGCCAGCAGCTTGGATAGGACTAGTACCGAGCAGTACTTC. It translates to CASSLDRTSTEQYF. V is TRBV5-4 and J is TRBJ2-7, with 7 bases aligning to TRBD2. The CDR3 sequence is 14 residues long. Germline V CDR1 and CDR2: SGHNT, YYREEE (reference sequence). The junction had 6 bases not matched to a gene; V was cut back by 0 bases and J by 6 bases.

This chain joins TRBV28 and TRBJ2-7, with D unclear. The CDR3 is 14 amino acids. The germline CDR1 and CDR2 sequences are MDHEN and SYDVKM. Between the trimmed V and J ends, which lost 2 bases and 7 bases, there was a span of 15 bases. The CDR3 loop reads CASSLVERFWEQYF. The CDR3 region has the DNA TGTGCCAGCAGTTTAGTAGAACGGTTCTGGGAGCAGTACTTC.

The sample holds one count of this clone. The chain couples TRBV7-3 to TRBJ2-1, with TRBD1 as a possible D gene (5 bases). V was pared by 7 bases and J by 2 bases, with 12 bases between. The CDR3 consists of 14 residues. CDR1 is SGHTA, CDR2 FQGTGA, per germline. The CDR3 region is CASKRGGTYNEQFF. In nucleotides, the CDR3 is TGTGCCAGCAAAAGGGGTGGCACCTACAATGAGCAGTTCTTC.

The count of this clone is one. Other DNA variants within this sample encode the same CDR3. This chain connects TRBV19 to TRBJ2-7; 9 bases are shared with TRBD2. The CDR3 is 14 amino acids. The ends lost 3 bases at V and 7 bases at J; junction bases unmatched: 7. Germline CDR1 is LNHDA and CDR2 is SQIVND (reference sequence). The CDR3 DNA reads as TGTGCCAGTAGTATCGCGGGAGGGCCTTATGAGCAGTACTTC. This translates into CASSIAGGPYEQYF.

The chain joins TRBV20-1 to TRBJ2-7; D remains unclear. CDR3 size: 10 residues. CDR1 and CDR2 (germline): DFQATT, SNEGSKA (reference sequence). Trimming stripped 7 bases from V and 4 bases from J, with 8 bases between. CDR3 sequence: CSGSPYEQYF. CDR3 coding DNA: TGCAGTGGGAGTCCTTACGAGCAGTACTTC.

V usage is TRBV9 and J usage is TRBJ2-7; 12 bases map to TRBD1. The germline gives CDR1 SGDLS, CDR2 YYNGEE. Trimming at V came to 4 bases and at J to 4 bases, leaving 9 bases not matched to a gene. The CDR3 runs to 16 residues. Here the CDR3 reads CASSPLPGQGAYEQYF. The CDR3 DNA is TGTGCCAGCAGCCCTTTACCGGGACAGGGGGCTTACGAGCAGTACTTC. The variable domain in full, with the rest retrieved from reference TRBV9 and TRBJ2-7, is DSGVTQTPKHLITATGQRVTLRCSPRSGDLSVYWYQQSLDQGLQFLIQYYNGEERAKGNILERFSAQQFPDLHSELNLSSLELGDSALYFCASSPLPGQGAYEQYFGPGTRLTVT.

The chain has TRBV5-5 and TRBJ2-5, with 7 bases identical to TRBD1. Germline V gives CDR1 SGHKS, CDR2 YYEKEE (reference sequence). The length of the CDR3 is 14 residues. V lost 2 bases to trimming and J lost 2 bases; unmatched junction nucleotides: 3. This chain's CDR3 is CASSLRTGQETQYF. CDR3 DNA sequence: TGTGCCAGCAGCTTACGGACAGGTCAAGAGACCCAGTACTTC.

The chain combines TRBV14 with TRBJ1-2; D is possibly TRBD1 (6 bases). The CDR3 sequence is 16 residues long. V was clipped by 2 bases and J by 8 bases, with 21 bases between them. The V gene's germline CDR1 is SGHDN and CDR2 FVKESK. The CDR3 reads CASSQSGFQGRSGYTF. CDR3 DNA sequence: TGTGCCAGCAGCCAATCGGGGTTTCAGGGGAGAAGCGGCTACACCTTC.

There are a few counts of this clone. This chain uses TRBV7-2 with TRBJ2-7; D possibly corresponds to TRBD2 (5 bases). V dropped 0 bases and J dropped 4 bases, with 7 bases sitting between them. This CDR3 comprises 13 residues. Per the germline V gene, CDR1 is SGHTA and CDR2 is FQGNSA. The CDR3 nucleotides are TGTGCCAGCAGCTTAGCACCGGGGTACGAGCAGTACTTC. This codes for CASSLAPGYEQYF.

This chain connects TRBV15 to TRBJ2-3; TRBD2 matches at 14 bases. The germline V gene has CDR1 LNHNV and CDR2 YYDKDF (reference sequence). There are 17 residues in the CDR3. Trimming removed 3 bases from V and 7 bases from J; junction bases left unmatched: 9. This chain's CDR3 is CATSSSGLAGGTYTQYF. CDR3 nucleotide sequence: TGTGCCACCAGCAGTTCAGGACTAGCGGGAGGCACGTATACGCAGTATTTT.

This chain uses TRBV12-3 or TRBV12-4 with TRBJ2-7, with 7 bases that match TRBD1. With V trimmed by 4 bases and J by 6 bases, 3 bases remained unmatched. CDR3 length equals 12 residues. CDR3 bases: TGTGCCAGCAGTTCACAGGGGATCGAGCAGTACTTC. Its protein is CASSSQGIEQYF.

The chain joins TRBV5-1 to TRBJ2-7, with TRBD2 as a possible D gene (6 bases). The germline V and J ends were trimmed by 2 bases and 2 bases, with 11 bases remaining between them. The CDR3 spans 14 residues. Germline V gives CDR1 SGHRS, CDR2 YFSETQ. For the CDR3, the DNA is TGCGCCAGCAGCTTAGGCGGGGCCACCTACGAGCAGTACTTC. Translating it yields CASSLGGATYEQYF.

This clone has a handful of counts. The V and J genes are TRBV27 and TRBJ2-5, with 12 bases identical to TRBD2. V lost 4 bases to trimming and J lost 7 bases; unmatched junction nucleotides: 4. Germline assignment: CDR1 MNHEY and CDR2 SMNVEV (reference sequence). The CDR3 loop spans 14 amino acids. The CDR3 spells CASSSALAGGTQYF. As DNA, the CDR3 is TGTGCCAGCAGTTCGGCACTAGCGGGAGGGACCCAGTACTTC.

This clone has just a few counts. The chain has TRBV19 and TRBJ1-5; D is unresolved. Trimming took 5 bases from V and 3 from J, leaving 11 bases between them. The CDR3 loop spans 14 amino acids. CDR1 is LNHDA and CDR2 is SQIVND in the germline V gene (reference sequence). This chain's CDR3 is CASSPAGLNQPQHF. CDR3 DNA: TGTGCCAGTAGTCCCGCAGGACTCAATCAGCCCCAGCATTTT.

This clone was counted a few times. The chain carries TRBV2 and TRBJ1-5, with D perhaps matching TRBD1 (5 bases). The CDR3 contains 19 residues. Germline V CDR1 and CDR2: SNHLY, FYNNEI. Trimming cost V 2 bases and J 0 bases, with 20 bases left between them. This CDR3 reads CASSELGGLWINSNQPQHF. CDR3 bases: TGTGCCAGCAGTGAACTGGGGGGTCTTTGGATAAATAGCAATCAGCCCCAGCATTTT. The variable domain in full, completed from reference TRBV2 and TRBJ1-5, reads EPEVTQTPSHQVTQMGQEVILRCVPISNHLYFYWYRQILGQKVEFLVSFYNNEISEKSEIFDDQFSVERPDGSNFTLKIRSTKLEDSAMYFCASSELGGLWINSNQPQHFGDGTRLSIL.

With respect to this clone: The sample contains more than one DNA sequence encoding this CDR3. The V gene is TRBV6-4, the J gene TRBJ2-1; TRBD2 matches 11 bases. Germline V CDR1 and CDR2: MRHNA, SNTAGT. Losses at the gene ends were 0 bases for V and 6 bases for J; bases not matched to a gene: 1. This CDR3 has 15 residues. In DNA form, the CDR3 reads TGTGCCAGCAGTGACTCAACTAGCGGGAGCAATGAGCAGTTCTTC. Amino acids: CASSDSTSGSNEQFF.

The chain uses TRBV28 and TRBJ2-7, with D perhaps matching TRBD2 (5 bases). The CDR3 is made up of 14 amino acids. V was shortened by 6 bases and J by 1 base, with 13 bases between the two germline ends. Per the germline V gene, CDR1 is MDHEN and CDR2 is SYDVKM. The CDR3 protein is CASRTLALSYEQYF. Written as DNA, the CDR3 is TGTGCCAGCAGAACCTTAGCGCTATCCTACGAGCAGTACTTC.

Many counts were recorded for this clone. The J gene is TRBJ2-1, the V gene TRBV4-1; tentatively, D is TRBD2 (5 bases). There are 15 residues in the CDR3. V dropped 6 bases and J dropped 6 bases, with 18 bases sitting between them. The germline V gene encodes CDR1 MGHRA and CDR2 YSYEKL. CDR3 DNA sequence: TGCGCCAGCAGTATGCCTCTAGAGGGCTTCAATGAGCAGTTCTTC. Translation: CASSMPLEGFNEQFF.

The chain uses TRBV3-1 (or the pseudogene TRBV3-2) and TRBJ1-1; no reliable D call. V was cut by 1 base and J by 4 bases, with 7 bases left in between. This CDR3 has 13 amino acids. Germline CDR1 and CDR2: LGHDT and YNNKEL (reference sequence). In nucleotides, the CDR3 is TGTGCCAGCAGCCAAGTCCGGGGCACTGAAGCTTTCTTT. Translated: CASSQVRGTEAFF.

This rearrangement joins TRBV28 to TRBJ1-5, with a possible D match to TRBD1 (6 bases). The V end was cut by 3 bases, the J end by 4 bases, with 10 bases between. This CDR3 has 14 amino acids. Germline CDR1 reads MDHEN; CDR2 reads SYDVKM. The CDR3 protein is CASSFGQGNQPQHF. CDR3 DNA sequence: TGTGCCAGCAGTTTTGGGCAGGGGAATCAGCCCCAGCATTTT. The variable domain in full, completed from reference TRBV28 and TRBJ1-5, reads DVKVTQSSRYLVKRTGEKVFLECVQDMDHENMFWYRQDPGLGLRLIYFSYDVKMKEKGDIPEGYSVSREKKERFSLILESASTNQTSMYLCASSFGQGNQPQHFGDGTRLSIL.

V gene TRBV27 combines with J gene TRBJ2-7, with no clear D. The germline V gene has CDR1 MNHEY and CDR2 SMNVEV (reference sequence). V was clipped by 7 bases and J by 0 bases, with 13 bases between them. This CDR3 contains 14 residues. This chain's CDR3 is CASKVSLGSYEQYF. The CDR3 region has the DNA TGTGCCAGCAAAGTCAGCCTAGGCTCCTACGAGCAGTACTTC.

V usage is TRBV12-3 or TRBV12-4 and J usage is TRBJ1-1; D ambiguous. Trimming removed 5 bases from V and 3 bases from J, with 7 bases in between. This CDR3 spans 12 amino acids. For the CDR3, the DNA is TGTGCCAGCAGTCTACGGGACACTGAAGCTTTCTTT. This encodes CASSLRDTEAFF.